Each of the 3 T cell receptor beta chains below was sequenced from the same sample in a study of shared clonotypes between healthy human individuals. Data came from immunoSEQ multiplex PCR; TCRdb stores just in-frame clones and leaves some out. Among some 2,100,000 clones listed, under 95% were seen once. The naive CD8 subset, CD45RO-negative cells positively selected for CCR7, excluded terminally differentiated effector memory CD45RA+ cells. The specimen sequenced was naive CD8+ T cells from PBMCs. The receptors stem from a man younger than 35 in good health. Some clones in this sample may be carry-over from other donors' samples.

This chain links TRBV27 with TRBJ2-7, with a weak D call TRBD1 (5 bases). V lost 2 bases and J 7 bases, leaving 18 bases between the germline ends. The CDR3 length is 15 residues. Germline V gene lookup returns CDR1 MNHEY and CDR2 SMNVEV (reference sequence). The CDR3 DNA sequence: TGTGCCAGCAGTTTACGGGCTCCCCCAGGGCTAGAGCAGTACTTC. It codes for CASSLRAPPGLEQYF.

V is TRBV7-6 and J is TRBJ2-1, with 9 bases that match TRBD2. This CDR3 is 16 amino acids long. With V trimmed by 1 base and J by 7 bases, 8 bases remained unmatched. Germline V CDR1 and CDR2: SGHVS, FNYEAQ. The CDR3 DNA sequence: TGTGCCAGCAGCTTAGAGGCGGGAGGGCGAGGGAATGAGCAGTTCTTC. Translation: CASSLEAGGRGNEQFF.

The chain combines TRBV27 with TRBJ1-2, with a possible D match to TRBD1 (6 bases). The length of the CDR3 is 15 residues. Germline values: CDR1 MNHEY, CDR2 SMNVEV (reference sequence). Trimming removed 2 bases at V and 7 bases at J, with 17 bases between. This CDR3 reads CASSLVGAPGAGYTF. The CDR3 DNA reads TGTGCCAGCAGTTTAGTAGGGGCACCGGGGGCTGGCTACACCTTC.